Described below is a single T cell receptor (beta chain) sequence and its context. Its antigen is currently unknown. Thyroid ultrasound, orbital computed tomography, clinical symptoms, and serum thyroxine and TRAb underpinned diagnoses. The data were taken from a study of T cells in Graves' hyperthyroidism and ophthalmopathy. Amplification of TCR beta CDR3 regions used RNA as the template. The primer set for the first-round RT-PCR of the TCR CDR3 was HTBI. TCRdb passed the multiplex PCR reads through MiXCR, listing each CDR3 protein once. The sample contains some 350,000 distinct CDR3 sequences, approximately 19% of which appear only once. Study-wide findings and caveats: Patients with ophthalmopathy were separated from those with stable hyperthyroidism by a 13 V-J model.

This receptor was taken from a woman aged 18-29 years with Graves' hyperthyroidism. The source material was blood.

The chain's CDR3 is CSARDGTVVEGYTF. In DNA form, the CDR3 reads TGCAGTGCTAGAGATGGCACGGTAGTGGAAGGTTACACCTTC. The gene calls are TRBV20-1 and TRBJ1-2, with D hard to call. Trimming removed 0 bases from V and 11 bases from J, with 19 bases in between. CDR3 length: 14 amino acids. Germline loops: CDR1 DFQATT, CDR2 SNEGSKA (reference sequence).